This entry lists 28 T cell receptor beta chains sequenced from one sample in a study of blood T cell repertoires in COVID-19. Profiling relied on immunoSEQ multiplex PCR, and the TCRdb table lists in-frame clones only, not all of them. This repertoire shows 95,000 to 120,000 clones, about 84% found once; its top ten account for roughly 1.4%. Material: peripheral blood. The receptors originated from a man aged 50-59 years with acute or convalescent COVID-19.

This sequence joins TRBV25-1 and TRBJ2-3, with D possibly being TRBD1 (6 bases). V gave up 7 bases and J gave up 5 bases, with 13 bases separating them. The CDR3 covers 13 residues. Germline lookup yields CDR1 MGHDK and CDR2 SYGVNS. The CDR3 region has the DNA TGTGCCAGCAATATGGGGGCACAAGATACGCAGTATTTT. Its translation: CASNMGAQDTQYF.

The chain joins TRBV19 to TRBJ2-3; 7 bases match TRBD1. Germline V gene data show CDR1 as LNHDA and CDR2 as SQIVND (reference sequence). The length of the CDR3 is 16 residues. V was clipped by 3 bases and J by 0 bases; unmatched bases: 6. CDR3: CASSMTGTVSTDTQYF. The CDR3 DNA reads TGTGCCAGTAGTATGACAGGGACCGTTAGCACAGATACGCAGTATTTT.

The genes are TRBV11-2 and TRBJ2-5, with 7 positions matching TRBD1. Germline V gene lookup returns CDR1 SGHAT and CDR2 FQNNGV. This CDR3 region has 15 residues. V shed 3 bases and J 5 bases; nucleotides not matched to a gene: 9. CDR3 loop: CASSFDRAGIETQYF. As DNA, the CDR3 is TGTGCCAGCAGCTTTGACAGGGCGGGTATCGAGACCCAGTACTTC.

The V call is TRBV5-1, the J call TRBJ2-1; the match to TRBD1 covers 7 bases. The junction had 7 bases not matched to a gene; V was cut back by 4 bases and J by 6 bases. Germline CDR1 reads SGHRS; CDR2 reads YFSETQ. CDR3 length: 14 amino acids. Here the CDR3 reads CASSRTGTVNEQFF. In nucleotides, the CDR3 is TGCGCCAGCAGCAGAACCGGGACAGTCAATGAGCAGTTCTTC.

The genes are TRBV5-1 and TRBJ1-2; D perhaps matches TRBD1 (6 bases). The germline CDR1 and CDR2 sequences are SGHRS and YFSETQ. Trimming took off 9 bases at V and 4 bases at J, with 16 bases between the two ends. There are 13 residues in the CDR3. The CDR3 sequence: CATALDSFYGYTF. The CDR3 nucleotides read TGCGCCACTGCACTGGACAGCTTCTATGGCTACACCTTC.

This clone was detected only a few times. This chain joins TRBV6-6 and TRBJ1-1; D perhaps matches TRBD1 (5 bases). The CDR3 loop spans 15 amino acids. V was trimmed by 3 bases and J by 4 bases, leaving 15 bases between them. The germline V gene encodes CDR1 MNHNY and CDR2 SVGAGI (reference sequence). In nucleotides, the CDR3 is TGTGCCAGCAGTTATGGGGCCCGGGTAGTCACTGAAGCTTTCTTT. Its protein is CASSYGARVVTEAFF.

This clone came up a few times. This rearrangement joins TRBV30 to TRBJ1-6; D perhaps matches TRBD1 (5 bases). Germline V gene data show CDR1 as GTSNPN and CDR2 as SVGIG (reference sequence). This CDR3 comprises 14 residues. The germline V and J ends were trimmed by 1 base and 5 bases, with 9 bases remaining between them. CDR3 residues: CAWSAGQDNSPLHF. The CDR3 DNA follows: TGTGCCTGGAGTGCAGGGCAGGATAATTCACCCCTCCACTTT.

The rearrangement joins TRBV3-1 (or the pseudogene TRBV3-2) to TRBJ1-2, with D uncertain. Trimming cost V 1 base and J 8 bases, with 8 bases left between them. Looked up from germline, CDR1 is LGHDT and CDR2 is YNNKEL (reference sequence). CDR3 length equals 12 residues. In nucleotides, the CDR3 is TGTGCCAGCAGCCAAGTTAGCGGGGGCTACACCTTC. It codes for CASSQVSGGYTF.

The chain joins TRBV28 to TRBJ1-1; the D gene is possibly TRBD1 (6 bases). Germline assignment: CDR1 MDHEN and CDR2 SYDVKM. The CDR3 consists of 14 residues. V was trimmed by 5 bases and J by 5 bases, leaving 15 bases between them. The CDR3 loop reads CASSPQGYKTEAFF. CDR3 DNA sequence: TGTGCCAGCAGTCCCCAGGGGTATAAGACTGAAGCTTTCTTT.

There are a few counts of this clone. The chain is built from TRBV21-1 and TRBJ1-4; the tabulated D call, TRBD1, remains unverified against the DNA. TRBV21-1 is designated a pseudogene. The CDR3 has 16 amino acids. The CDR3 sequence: CASSKRKGEINEKLFF. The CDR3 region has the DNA TGTGCCAGCAGCAAGAGGAAGGGGGAGATTAATGAAAAACTGTTTTTT.

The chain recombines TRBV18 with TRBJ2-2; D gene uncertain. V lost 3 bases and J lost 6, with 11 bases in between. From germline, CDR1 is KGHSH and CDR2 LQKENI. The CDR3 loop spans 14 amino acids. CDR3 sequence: CASSPLSPSGELFF. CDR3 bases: TGTGCCAGCTCACCGTTATCCCCTTCCGGGGAGCTGTTTTTT.

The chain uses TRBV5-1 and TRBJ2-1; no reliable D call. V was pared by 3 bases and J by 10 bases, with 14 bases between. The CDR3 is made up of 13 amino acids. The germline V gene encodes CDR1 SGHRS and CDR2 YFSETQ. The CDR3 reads CASSSPDPREQFF. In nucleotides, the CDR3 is TGCGCCAGCAGCTCCCCTGACCCTAGGGAGCAGTTCTTC. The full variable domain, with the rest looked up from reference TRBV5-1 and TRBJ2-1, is KAGVTQTPRYLIKTRGQQVTLSCSPISGHRSVSWYQQTPGQGLQFLFEYFSETQRNKGNFPGRFSGRQFSNSRSEMNVSTLELGDSALYLCASSSPDPREQFFGPGTRLTVL.

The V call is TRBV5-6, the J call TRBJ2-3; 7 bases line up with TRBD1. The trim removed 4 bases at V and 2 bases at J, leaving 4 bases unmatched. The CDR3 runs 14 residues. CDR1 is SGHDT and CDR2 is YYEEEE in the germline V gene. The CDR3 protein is CASSVGQVTDTQYF. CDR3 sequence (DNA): TGTGCCAGCAGCGTCGGACAGGTCACAGATACGCAGTATTTT.

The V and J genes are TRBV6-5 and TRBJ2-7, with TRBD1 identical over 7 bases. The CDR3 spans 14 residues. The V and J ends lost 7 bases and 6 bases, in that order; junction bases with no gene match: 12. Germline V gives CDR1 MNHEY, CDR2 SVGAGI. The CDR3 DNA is TGTGCCAGCATGATAAGACAGGGTTTGGCCGAGCAGTACGTC. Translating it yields CASMIRQGLAEQYV.

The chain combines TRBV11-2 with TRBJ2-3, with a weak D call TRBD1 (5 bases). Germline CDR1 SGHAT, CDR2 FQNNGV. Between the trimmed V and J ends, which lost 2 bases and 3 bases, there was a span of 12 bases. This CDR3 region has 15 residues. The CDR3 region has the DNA TGTGCCAGCAGCTTAAACGCGCAGGGAACAGATACGCAGTATTTT. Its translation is CASSLNAQGTDTQYF.

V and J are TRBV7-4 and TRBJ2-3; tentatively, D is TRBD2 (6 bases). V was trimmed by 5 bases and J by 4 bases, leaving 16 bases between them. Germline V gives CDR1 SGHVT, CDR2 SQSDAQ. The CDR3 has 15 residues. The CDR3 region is CASSVPLWGADTQYF. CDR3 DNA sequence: TGTGCCAGCAGCGTACCCTTGTGGGGGGCAGATACGCAGTATTTT.

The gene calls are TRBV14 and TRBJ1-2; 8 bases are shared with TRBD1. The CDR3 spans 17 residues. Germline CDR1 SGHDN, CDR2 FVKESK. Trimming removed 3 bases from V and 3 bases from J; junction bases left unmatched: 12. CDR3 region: CASSHGQGRWFDYGYTF. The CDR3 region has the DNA TGTGCCAGCAGCCACGGACAGGGACGTTGGTTCGACTATGGCTACACCTTC. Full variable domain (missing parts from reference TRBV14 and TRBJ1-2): EAGVTQFPSHSVIEKGQTVTLRCDPISGHDNLYWYRRVMGKEIKFLLHFVKESKQDESGMPNNRFLAERTGGTYSTLKVQPAELEDSGVYFCASSHGQGRWFDYGYTFGSGTRLTVV.

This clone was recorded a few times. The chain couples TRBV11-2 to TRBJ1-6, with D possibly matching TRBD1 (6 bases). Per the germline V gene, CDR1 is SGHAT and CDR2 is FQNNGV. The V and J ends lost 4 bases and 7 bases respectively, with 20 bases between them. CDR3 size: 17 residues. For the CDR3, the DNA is TGTGCCAGCAGCTCTACCCGGATCGGGGGGCGGAATTCACCCCTCCACTTT. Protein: CASSSTRIGGRNSPLHF. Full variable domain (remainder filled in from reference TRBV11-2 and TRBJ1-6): EAGVAQSPRYKIIEKRQSVAFWCNPISGHATLYWYQQILGQGPKLLIQFQNNGVVDDSQLPKDRFSAERLKGVDSTLKIQPAKLEDSAVYLCASSSTRIGGRNSPLHFGNGTRLTVT.

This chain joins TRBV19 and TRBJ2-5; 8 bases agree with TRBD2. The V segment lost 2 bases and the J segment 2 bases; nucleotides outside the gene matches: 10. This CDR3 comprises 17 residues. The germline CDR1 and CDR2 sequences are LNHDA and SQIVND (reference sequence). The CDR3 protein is CASSIRLLSGGQETQYF. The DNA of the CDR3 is TGTGCCAGTAGTATACGTCTTCTGAGCGGGGGTCAAGAGACCCAGTACTTC.

The CDR3 sequence: CATSGAHTEAFF. The CDR3 DNA follows: TGTGCCACCAGTGGGGCGCACACTGAAGCTTTCTTT. The chain employs TRBV24-1 and TRBJ1-1; D uncertain. CDR1 is KGHDR, CDR2 SFDVKD, per germline. The CDR3 spans 12 residues. V shed 5 bases and J shed 3 bases, with 6 bases lying between them.

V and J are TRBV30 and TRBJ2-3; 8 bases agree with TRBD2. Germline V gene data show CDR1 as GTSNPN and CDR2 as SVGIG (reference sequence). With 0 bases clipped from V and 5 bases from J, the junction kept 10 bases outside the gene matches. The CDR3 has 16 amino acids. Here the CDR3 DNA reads TGTGCCTGGAGTGTAGAAGAAGCGGGGGAAGAAGATACGCAGTATTTT. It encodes CAWSVEEAGEEDTQYF.

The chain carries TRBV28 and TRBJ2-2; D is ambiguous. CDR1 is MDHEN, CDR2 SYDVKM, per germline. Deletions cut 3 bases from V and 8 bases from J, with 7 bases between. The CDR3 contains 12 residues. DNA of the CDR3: TGTGCCAGCAGTTTTGAGGCTGGGGAGCTGTTTTTT. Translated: CASSFEAGELFF.

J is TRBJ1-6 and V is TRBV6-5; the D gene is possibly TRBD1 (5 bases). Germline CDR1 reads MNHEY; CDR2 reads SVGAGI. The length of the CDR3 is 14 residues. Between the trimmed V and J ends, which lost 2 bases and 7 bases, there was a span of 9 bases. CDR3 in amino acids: CASSYGQGNSPLHF. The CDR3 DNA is TGTGCCAGCAGTTACGGGCAGGGAAATTCACCCCTCCACTTT.

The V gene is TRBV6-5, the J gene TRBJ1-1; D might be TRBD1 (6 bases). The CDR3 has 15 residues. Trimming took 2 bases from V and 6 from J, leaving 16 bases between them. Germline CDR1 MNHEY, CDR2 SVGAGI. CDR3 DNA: TGTGCCAGCAGTTACCCTACCGGGCGGGGGCCTGAAGCTTTCTTT. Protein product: CASSYPTGRGPEAFF.

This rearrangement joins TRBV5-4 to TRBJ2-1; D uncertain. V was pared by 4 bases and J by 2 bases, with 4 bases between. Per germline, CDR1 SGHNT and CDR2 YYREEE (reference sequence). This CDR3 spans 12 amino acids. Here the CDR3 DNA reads TGTGCCAGCAGCCAAACCTACAATGAGCAGTTCTTC. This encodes CASSQTYNEQFF.

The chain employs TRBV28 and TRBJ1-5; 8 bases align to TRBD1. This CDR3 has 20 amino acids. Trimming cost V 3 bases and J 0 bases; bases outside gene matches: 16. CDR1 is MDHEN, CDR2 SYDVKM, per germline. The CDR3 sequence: CASSFYRGGSPTNSNQPQHF. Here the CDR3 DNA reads TGTGCCAGCAGTTTCTACAGGGGGGGTAGTCCAACCAATAGCAATCAGCCCCAGCATTTT.

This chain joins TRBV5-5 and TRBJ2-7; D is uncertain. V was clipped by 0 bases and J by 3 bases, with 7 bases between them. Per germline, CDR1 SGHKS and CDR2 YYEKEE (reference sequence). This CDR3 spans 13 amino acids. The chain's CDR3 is CASSLEPIYEQYV. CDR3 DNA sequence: TGTGCCAGCAGCTTGGAGCCGATCTACGAGCAGTACGTC.

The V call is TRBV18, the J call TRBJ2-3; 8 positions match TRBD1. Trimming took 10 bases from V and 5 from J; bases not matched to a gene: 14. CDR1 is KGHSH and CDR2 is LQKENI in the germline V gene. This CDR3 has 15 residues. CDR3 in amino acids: CATRSDADRGDTQYF. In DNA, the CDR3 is TGTGCCACTCGCTCGGACGCCGACAGGGGAGATACGCAGTATTTT. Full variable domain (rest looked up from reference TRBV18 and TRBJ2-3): NAGVMQNPRHLVRRRGQEARLRCSPMKGHSHVYWYRQLPEEGLKFMVYLQKENIIDESGMPKERFSAEFPKEGPSILRIQQVVRGDSAAYFCATRSDADRGDTQYFGPGTRLTVL.